A single sample is the source of the 21 T cell receptor beta chains below, sequenced in a study of T cells in Graves' hyperthyroidism and ophthalmopathy. TCR beta CDR3 regions were amplified from RNA transcripts. Using the HTBI primer set, a first-round RT-PCR was run on the TCR CDR3. In TCRdb, the multiplex PCR reads were re-called with MiXCR into one record per CDR3 protein. The data contain 200,000 to 300,000 distinct CDR3 sequences, around 24% of them singletons. The sequencing input was blood. The receptor source for this set is a woman in her 40s with Graves' ophthalmopathy.

This clonotype was counted ten times or more. The chain combines TRBV12-3 or TRBV12-4 with TRBJ2-7; 11 nucleotides agree with TRBD2. V shed 5 bases and J 7 bases; nucleotides not matched to a gene: 4. CDR3 length equals 13 residues. CDR3 coding DNA: TGTGCCAGCAGTCCCCGGACTAGCGGGGAGCAGTACTTC. It specifies CASSPRTSGEQYF.

This clonotype has ten or more counts. The J gene is TRBJ1-5, the V gene TRBV7-8, with D unresolved. CDR3 length equals 18 residues. CDR1 is SGHVS, CDR2 FQNEAQ, per germline. V lost 5 bases and J 2 bases, leaving 22 bases between the germline ends. CDR3 protein: CASSPSQHTRRGNQPQHF. The CDR3 DNA reads as TGTGCCAGCAGCCCCTCCCAACACACAAGAAGAGGCAATCAGCCCCAGCATTTT.

This clonotype was counted at least ten times. The gene calls are TRBV20-1 and TRBJ1-2, with a weak D call TRBD1 (5 bases). The V gene's germline CDR1 is DFQATT and CDR2 SNEGSKA (reference sequence). Trimming removed 3 bases from V and 9 bases from J, with 17 bases in between. This CDR3 spans 13 amino acids. CDR3 region: CSASNSGYSSYTF. DNA of the CDR3: TGCAGTGCTAGTAACTCAGGGTATAGTAGCTACACCTTC.

The chain links TRBV6-5 to TRBJ2-7; 8 bases align to TRBD1. Per the germline V gene, CDR1 is MNHEY and CDR2 is SVGAGI. Trimming cost V 2 bases and J 7 bases; bases outside gene matches: 10. The length of the CDR3 is 15 residues. The CDR3 sequence: CASSYTGQGRQEQYF. Here the CDR3 DNA reads TGTGCCAGCAGTTACACCGGACAGGGTAGGCAAGAGCAGTACTTC.

This clonotype was detected many times. The gene calls are TRBV18 and TRBJ1-1; D is uncertain. In germline, CDR1 is KGHSH, CDR2 LQKENI. The CDR3 is made up of 14 amino acids. V was trimmed by 6 bases and J by 2 bases, leaving 13 bases between them. The CDR3 DNA follows: TGTGCCAGCTCGCCAGACCAGGCTAACACTGAAGCTTTCTTT. Translation gives CASSPDQANTEAFF.

A few counts support this clonotype. The chain recombines TRBV10-3 with TRBJ2-1; possibly TRBD2 for D (5 bases). The CDR3 covers 16 residues. Germline CDR1 reads ENHRY; CDR2 reads SYGVKD. V was trimmed by 0 bases and J by 0 bases, leaving 9 bases between them. The CDR3 region has the DNA TGTGCCATCAGTGAGTCTGCGGCGGGCTCCTACAATGAGCAGTTCTTC. It codes for CAISESAAGSYNEQFF.

This clonotype was detected ten times or more. V and J are TRBV29-1 and TRBJ2-2; TRBD1 might be the D (6 bases). This CDR3 comprises 12 residues. V was clipped by 7 bases and J by 2 bases, with 8 bases between them. CDR1 is SQVTM, CDR2 ANQGSEA, per germline. The CDR3 sequence is CSGTENTGELFF. In DNA, the CDR3 is TGCAGCGGGACAGAAAACACCGGGGAGCTGTTTTTT.

Concerning this clonotype itself: One base away lies a much larger clone, so this may be a sequencing read error. V gene TRBV7-2 combines with J gene TRBJ2-7; no definite D call. Trimming removed 0 bases from V and 2 bases from J, with 5 bases in between. This CDR3 comprises 13 residues. Germline V lookup: CDR1 SGHTA, CDR2 FQGNSA. The CDR3 nucleotides are TGTGCCAGCAGCTTAGCTACTACCTACGAGCAGTACTTC. Protein: CASSLATTYEQYF.

The table lists this clonotype with many counts. The DNA of the CDR3 is TGCGCCAGCAGCTTGGGACAGGGGGGCTACCAAGAGACCCAGTACTTC. Translation: CASSLGQGGYQETQYF. The V gene is TRBV5-1, the J gene TRBJ2-5; TRBD1 aligns across 9 bases. J lost 0 bases, V lost 0 bases, and 3 bases had no gene match. Looked up from germline, CDR1 is SGHRS and CDR2 is YFSETQ. The CDR3 spans 16 residues.

The sample holds many counts of this clonotype. The chain joins TRBV4-2 to TRBJ2-7; D unresolved. Germline V gives CDR1 LGHNA, CDR2 YNFKEQ. CDR3 size: 13 residues. The V and J ends lost 0 bases and 7 bases respectively, with 10 bases between them. In nucleotides, the CDR3 is TGTGCCAGCAGCCAAGAGACCAAAAGTGAGCAGTACTTC. Translating it yields CASSQETKSEQYF.

The sample holds many counts of this clonotype. V gene TRBV12-5 combines with J gene TRBJ2-3; D is unresolved. Germline V gene sequence: CDR1 LGHNT, CDR2 FRNRAP. Trimming removed 7 bases from V and 8 bases from J, with 10 bases in between. The CDR3 extends over 11 amino acids. CDR3 sequence reads: CASADLGTQYF. The CDR3 coding sequence is TGTGCTAGTGCCGACCTAGGTACGCAGTATTTT.

This chain connects TRBV12-3 or TRBV12-4 to TRBJ1-1, with no clear D. The CDR3 extends over 13 amino acids. Trimming took off 6 bases at V and 3 bases at J, with 11 bases between the two ends. CDR3 sequence: CASSDIGYTEAFF. The DNA for the CDR3 is TGTGCCAGCAGCGACATAGGGTACACTGAAGCTTTCTTT.

This clonotype has ten or more counts. J is TRBJ2-7 and V is TRBV7-9, with TRBD1 matching over 9 bases. The CDR3 runs to 15 residues. Germline V lookup: CDR1 SEHNR, CDR2 FQNEAQ (reference sequence). V shed 5 bases, J shed 2 bases, and the junction held 7 bases outside the gene matches. The CDR3 DNA reads TGTGCCAGCAGCCAGGGGGGACAGGGTGCCTACGAGCAGTACTTC. It encodes CASSQGGQGAYEQYF.

On this clonotype: This may come from a read error, since a much larger clone is one base off. This chain uses TRBV3-1 with TRBJ1-1; a possible D gene is TRBD1 (6 bases). From germline, CDR1 is LGHDT and CDR2 YNNKEL (reference sequence). The CDR3 loop spans 13 amino acids. The CDR3 here is CASGQGGKAEAFF. The CDR3 nucleotides read TGTGCCAGCGGCCAAGGGGGGAAAGCTGAAGCTTTCTTT.

This clonotype was counted many times. V gene TRBV12-3 or TRBV12-4 combines with J gene TRBJ2-5, with a tentative D call TRBD1 (5 bases). The CDR3 extends over 13 amino acids. Trimming removed 5 bases at V and 5 bases at J, with 12 bases between. The CDR3 DNA sequence: TGTGCCAGCAGTCCCGGACACAGGGAGACCCAGTACTTC. It translates to CASSPGHRETQYF.

This clonotype showed up just a few times. This sequence joins TRBV27 and TRBJ1-2; no firm D call. The CDR3 is 13 residues long. V was trimmed by 2 bases and J by 6 bases, leaving 10 bases between them. Germline assignment: CDR1 MNHEY and CDR2 SMNVEV (reference sequence). Written as DNA, the CDR3 is TGTGCCAGCAGTTTAAGTAGACTCCATGGCTACACCTTC. Its translation: CASSLSRLHGYTF.

V and J are TRBV30 and TRBJ2-5; D is uncertain. Germline CDR1 reads GTSNPN; CDR2 reads SVGIG (reference sequence). The V end lost 4 bases, the J end lost 5 bases, and 17 bases lay between the germline ends. There are 14 residues in the CDR3. CDR3 amino acids: CAWKIHSDWETQYF. Here the CDR3 DNA reads TGTGCCTGGAAAATACATTCCGACTGGGAGACCCAGTACTTC. Full variable domain (remainder filled in from reference TRBV30 and TRBJ2-5): SQTIHQWPATLVQPVGSPLSLECTVEGTSNPNLYWYRQAAGRGLQLLFYSVGIGQISSEVPQNLSASRPQDRQFILSSKKLLLSDSGFYLCAWKIHSDWETQYFGPGTRLLVL.

This clonotype was seen just once. The chain carries TRBV6-1 and TRBJ2-5; 7 bases agree with TRBD2. The CDR3 covers 13 residues. V gave up 6 bases and J gave up 6 bases; unmatched junction bases: 7. The germline CDR1 and CDR2 sequences are MNHNS and SASEGT. The CDR3 protein is CASSREVAKTQYF. The CDR3 region has the DNA TGTGCCAGCAGCCGGGAGGTGGCGAAGACCCAGTACTTC.

This clonotype occurred many times. The junction departs from germline at one end; a sequencing error may be responsible. The chain joins TRBV7-9 to TRBJ1-2, with D tentatively TRBD1 (5 bases). The CDR3 sequence is 14 residues long. The germline gives CDR1 SEHNR, CDR2 FQNEAQ (reference sequence). The CDR3 DNA is TGTGCCAGCAGCCTAGCAGGGTCCGGGGTTGGCTACACCTTC. Translated: CASSLAGSGVGYTF.

Only a few counts were recorded for this clonotype. This sequence joins TRBV6-2 or TRBV6-3 and TRBJ2-5; D gene unclear. Germline assignment: CDR1 MNHEY and CDR2 SVGEGT. With 6 bases removed from V and 5 bases from J, the gap between germline ends came to 10 bases. The CDR3 loop spans 12 amino acids. The CDR3 DNA is TGTGCCAGCAGGAGAATCCTGGAGACCCAGTACTTC. Protein: CASRRILETQYF.

This clonotype has only a few counts. The chain links TRBV20-1 to TRBJ2-5; D is ambiguous. The CDR3 spans 15 residues. V was clipped by 0 bases and J by 1 base, with 12 bases between them. Germline V gene lookup returns CDR1 DFQATT and CDR2 SNEGSKA (reference sequence). CDR3 residues: CSAREQWSPQETQYF. Here the CDR3 DNA reads TGCAGTGCTAGAGAGCAATGGTCTCCCCAAGAGACCCAGTACTTC.